The present T cell receptor beta chain was sequenced within a study of glioma-infiltrating T cells after dendritic cell vaccination. Measured with immunoSEQ multiplex PCR; TCRdb has only the in-frame clones, and not every one. The profile shows about 73,000 clones, approximately 80% of them singletons. Source: blood, taken before dendritic cell vaccination. This sequence was found in a human donor with glioblastoma.

The CDR3 DNA follows: TGTGCCAGCAGCCAAGAACTCGGGGGACCCTACGAGCAGTACGTC. Translation: CASSQELGGPYEQYV. V usage is TRBV4-2 and J usage is TRBJ2-7, with TRBD2 as a possible D gene (6 bases). Per germline, CDR1 LGHNA and CDR2 YNFKEQ. The CDR3 totals 15 residues. With 0 bases removed from V and 2 bases from J, the gap between germline ends came to 11 bases.